The rows below give T cell receptor beta chains drawn from one sample of a study of blood T cells in healthy people across ages. Each CDR3 protein is one row after TCRdb ran MiXCR on the 5' RACE reads. The sample yields roughly 1,300,000 distinct CDR3 sequences, approximately 63% seen once. Sequencing used blood. These receptors came from a young man in good health. CDR3s include the opening cysteine and the closing phenylalanine or tryptophan. D genes are given only for firm matches. Where a row states a size, it is once, few, many or the class of an expanded clone; other rows omit it.

abundance	v_gene	d_gene	j_gene	CDR3aa	CDR3nt
.	TRBV7-2	.	TRBJ2-3	CASSLVGDSTDTQYF	TGTGCCAGCAGCTTAGTAGGGGATTCCACAGATACGCAGTATTTT
.	TRBV20-1	.	TRBJ2-1	CSLARGSSYNEQFF	TGCTCACTAGCCCGGGGTAGCTCCTACAATGAGCAGTTCTTC
.	TRBV11-2	.	TRBJ2-1	CASSLGTEDYNEQFF	TGTGCCAGCAGCTTAGGGACAGAAGACTACAATGAGCAGTTCTTC
.	TRBV7-8	TRBD1	TRBJ2-5	CASSPGGQGQETQYF	TGTGCCAGCAGCCCCGGTGGACAGGGACAAGAGACCCAGTACTTC
.	TRBV6-6	.	TRBJ2-6	CASEEGAGANVLTF	TGTGCCAGCGAGGAGGGGGCTGGGGCCAACGTCCTGACTTTC
.	TRBV15	.	TRBJ2-7	CATSRDRAAYEQYF	TGTGCCACCAGCAGAGATCGGGCAGCTTACGAGCAGTACTTC
.	TRBV4-1	TRBD1	TRBJ2-4	CASSQPLGQGDIQYF	TGCGCCAGCAGCCAACCACTTGGACAGGGTGACATTCAGTACTTC
.	TRBV27	.	TRBJ2-7	CASSFFEGGPYEQYF	TGTGCCAGCAGTTTCTTTGAGGGGGGACCCTACGAGCAGTACTTC
.	TRBV6-2/TRBV6-3	.	TRBJ2-2	CASTRGGATGELFF	TGTGCCAGCACCCGAGGGGGGGCCACCGGGGAGCTGTTTTTT
.	TRBV12-3/TRBV12-4	.	TRBJ1-2	CASSLFGPANYGYTF	TGTGCCAGCAGTTTATTCGGGCCAGCTAACTATGGCTACACCTTC
.	TRBV7-2	.	TRBJ2-2	CASSPRGGSSSGELFF	TGTGCCAGCAGCCCCAGGGGCGGGTCTTCGTCCGGGGAGCTGTTTTTT
few	TRBV6-2/TRBV6-3	TRBD2	TRBJ2-7	CASSYGGDYSYEQYF	TGTGCCAGCTCGTATGGCGGGGACTACTCCTACGAGCAGTACTTC
.	TRBV2	.	TRBJ2-7	CASIGRDYEQYF	TGTGCCAGCATCGGCAGGGACTACGAGCAGTACTTC
.	TRBV12-5	.	TRBJ1-2	CASGSGELVYGYTF	TGTGCTAGTGGGTCGGGGGAGTTGGTCTATGGCTACACCTTC
.	TRBV6-4	.	TRBJ2-2	CASSAGLPGELFF	TGTGCCAGCAGCGCTGGCCTGCCCGGGGAGCTGTTTTTT
few	TRBV3-1	.	TRBJ2-4	CASSQDWRLENIQYF	TGTGCCAGCAGCCAAGATTGGCGGCTGGAAAACATTCAGTACTTC